A single sample is the source of the 32 T cell receptor beta chains below, sequenced in a study of cytomegalovirus exposure and HLA in healthy donors. The PCR was carried out with 60 Vbeta primers and 13 Jbeta primers. Using immunoSEQ multiplex PCR, the repertoire was profiled, and TCRdb retains in-frame clones only, with some absent. The sample holds approximately 190,000 clones, 70% seen once. The sequenced sample consisted of PBMCs. These receptors all come from a man aged 40-55 years in good health and CMV-seropositive.

The V and J genes are TRBV7-2 and TRBJ1-1; D may be TRBD1 (5 bases). The V gene's germline CDR1 is SGHTA and CDR2 FQGNSA. V dropped 4 bases and J dropped 7 bases, with 10 bases sitting between them. The CDR3 extends over 12 amino acids. The chain's CDR3 is CASSSVGGEAFF. CDR3 sequence (DNA): TGTGCCAGCAGCTCGGTGGGGGGTGAAGCTTTCTTT.

The CDR3 DNA reads as TGCGCCAGCAGCTGGGGCGTGGGGAATGAGCAGTTCTTC. Residues: CASSWGVGNEQFF. The chain employs TRBV5-1 and TRBJ2-1; D perhaps matches TRBD1 (5 bases). CDR3 length equals 13 residues. Trimming left V 3 bases short and J 7 bases short, with 11 bases between. Germline-derived CDR1 and CDR2 are SGHRS and YFSETQ.

This sequence joins TRBV2 and TRBJ1-1; 10 bases map to TRBD1. Germline values: CDR1 SNHLY, CDR2 FYNNEI. The trim removed 6 bases at V and 4 bases at J, leaving 8 bases unmatched. CDR3 length: 15 amino acids. The CDR3 DNA reads TGTGCCAGCAGGTGGACAGGGGGTAAGGGCACTGAAGCTTTCTTT. Translated: CASRWTGGKGTEAFF.

The genes are TRBV12-2 and TRBJ2-2; TRBD2, as called in the table, went unchecked against the DNA. TRBV12-2 has pseudogene status. The CDR3 covers 14 residues. CDR3 sequence reads: CASRLAHGTGELFF. In DNA form, the CDR3 reads TGTGCAAGTCGCTTAGCGCACGGTACGGGGGAGCTGTTTTTT.

Concerning this clone itself: One end of the junction varies from germline; a read error may be responsible. The rearrangement joins TRBV7-9 to TRBJ2-3; a weak D match, TRBD2 (5 bases). Germline V gene sequence: CDR1 SEHNR, CDR2 FQNEAQ (reference sequence). The CDR3 has 12 residues. In nucleotides, the CDR3 is TGTTCCAGCACCCTGGTGGCGGGCGCAGCGGAGTTT. Encoded protein: CSSTLVAGAAEF.

The chain has TRBV28 and TRBJ2-5; D may be TRBD2 (5 bases). The CDR3 contains 14 residues. Germline CDR1 is MDHEN and CDR2 is SYDVKM. The V end lost 7 bases, the J end lost 5 bases, and 17 bases lay between the germline ends. The CDR3 here is CASNSGGGRETQYF. DNA of the CDR3: TGTGCCAGCAACTCTGGAGGAGGTAGGGAGACCCAGTACTTC.

This clone was picked up a small number of times. The chain links TRBV25-1 to TRBJ2-7, with 8 positions matching TRBD2. CDR1 and CDR2 (germline): MGHDK, SYGVNS. The CDR3 runs 16 residues. V was clipped by 3 bases and J by 4 bases; unmatched bases: 11. CDR3 in amino acids: CASSEPGGGLLYEQYF. CDR3 DNA sequence: TGTGCCAGCAGTGAGCCGGGAGGGGGGCTCCTATACGAGCAGTACTTC.

This chain joins TRBV5-8 and TRBJ1-3; the match to TRBD1 covers 8 bases. V lost 4 bases and J lost 4; bases outside the gene matches: 22. This CDR3 spans 20 amino acids. Germline assignment: CDR1 SGHTS and CDR2 YDEGEE. The CDR3 DNA follows: TGTGCCAGCAGCCGGTCTAAGTTAGGACAGGGCGTCTGGAAGGGAAACACCATATATTTT. Amino acid sequence: CASSRSKLGQGVWKGNTIYF.

This clone came up a few times. The chain uses TRBV5-1 and TRBJ2-1; 9 positions agree with TRBD2. The CDR3 loop spans 17 amino acids. V gave up 6 bases and J gave up 0 bases; unmatched junction bases: 10. In germline, CDR1 is SGHRS, CDR2 YFSETQ. In DNA, the CDR3 is TGCGCCAGCACCTTCTGGGCGGGGGGGAGCTCCTACAATGAGCAGTTCTTC. Translation: CASTFWAGGSSYNEQFF. Based on the CDR3 plus reference TRBV5-1 and TRBJ2-1, the full variable domain is KAGVTQTPRYLIKTRGQQVTLSCSPISGHRSVSWYQQTPGQGLQFLFEYFSETQRNKGNFPGRFSGRQFSNSRSEMNVSTLELGDSALYLCASTFWAGGSSYNEQFFGPGTRLTVL.

The CDR3 here is CASSVGVQLNQPQHF. The CDR3 DNA is TGTGCCAGCAGCGTAGGGGTACAGTTGAATCAGCCCCAGCATTTT. This chain uses TRBV9 with TRBJ1-5; D gene unclear. The CDR3 has 15 amino acids. Per the germline V gene, CDR1 is SGDLS and CDR2 is YYNGEE. Deletions cut 0 bases from V and 4 bases from J, with 11 bases between.

This chain uses TRBV13 with TRBJ2-3, with D possibly TRBD2 on 6 matching bases. The length of the CDR3 is 16 residues. V was pared by 5 bases and J by 3 bases, with 18 bases between. Germline CDR1 and CDR2: PRHDT and FYEKMQ (reference sequence). The CDR3: CASSPSLAGLTDTQYF. The CDR3 region has the DNA TGTGCCAGCAGCCCCAGTTTGGCGGGGTTGACAGATACGCAGTATTTT.

The chain recombines TRBV19 with TRBJ2-7; 9 nucleotides match TRBD1. Germline V gene lookup returns CDR1 LNHDA and CDR2 SQIVND (reference sequence). J lost 6 bases, V lost 8 bases, and 2 bases had no gene match. The CDR3 is 11 residues long. CDR3 bases: TGTGCCAGTTCGGACAGGGGCGAGCAGTACTTC. Amino acid sequence: CASSDRGEQYF.

This clone was counted a few times. This chain joins TRBV11-3 and TRBJ2-7; D might be TRBD2 (5 bases). CDR1 is SGHNT and CDR2 is YENEEA in the germline V gene. With 1 base removed from V and 5 bases from J, the gap between germline ends came to 12 bases. There are 14 residues in the CDR3. CDR3 residues: CASSLGSGFDEQYF. The CDR3 DNA follows: TGTGCCAGCAGCTTAGGATCGGGGTTCGACGAGCAGTACTTC.

The sample holds a few counts of this clone. The rearrangement uses TRBV7-9 and TRBJ1-2; no clear D. The V gene's germline CDR1 is SEHNR and CDR2 FQNEAQ (reference sequence). V was trimmed by 3 bases and J by 4 bases, leaving 12 bases between them. This CDR3 is 14 amino acids long. CDR3 amino acids: CASSFKTESYGYTF. The CDR3 DNA sequence: TGTGCCAGCAGCTTCAAGACTGAATCCTATGGCTACACCTTC.

The chain is built from TRBV5-6 and TRBJ1-4; D not certain. The CDR3 runs 13 residues. The germline CDR1 and CDR2 sequences are SGHDT and YYEEEE. Between the trimmed V and J ends, which lost 0 bases and 5 bases, there was a span of 5 bases. The CDR3 here is CASSLDINEKLFF. The CDR3 nucleotides read TGTGCCAGCAGCTTGGACATCAATGAAAAACTGTTTTTT.

Here the CDR3 reads CASSEAYPGQGTNTEAFF. For the CDR3, the DNA is TGTGCCAGCAGTGAAGCCTACCCGGGACAGGGAACTAACACTGAAGCTTTCTTT. The V gene is TRBV6-1, the J gene TRBJ1-1; 9 bases line up with TRBD1. V gave up 0 bases and J gave up 2 bases; unmatched junction bases: 10. CDR1 MNHNS and CDR2 SASEGT come from the germline V gene. This CDR3 spans 18 amino acids.

This clone came up a few times. This chain joins TRBV19 and TRBJ1-4; D might be TRBD1 (5 bases). This CDR3 contains 15 residues. Trimming pared 3 bases from V and 3 bases from J, leaving 11 bases between. CDR1 is LNHDA and CDR2 is SQIVND in the germline V gene (reference sequence). The CDR3 nucleotides read TGTGCCAGTAGTATGACAGAGGTAGCTAATGAAAAACTGTTTTTT. Translating it yields CASSMTEVANEKLFF.

The gene calls are TRBV27 and TRBJ2-5; D might be TRBD1 (7 bases). The length of the CDR3 is 14 residues. V lost 4 bases and J 11 bases, leaving 20 bases between the germline ends. The germline V gene has CDR1 MNHEY and CDR2 SMNVEV (reference sequence). The CDR3 loop reads CASSWGGDSLTQYF. The DNA of the CDR3 is TGTGCCAGCAGTTGGGGCGGGGACAGTCTAACGCAGTACTTC.

The chain employs TRBV19 and TRBJ1-6, with TRBD1 as a possible D gene (6 bases). Deletions cut 5 bases from V and 5 bases from J, with 16 bases between. CDR3 length equals 16 residues. Germline lookup yields CDR1 LNHDA and CDR2 SQIVND (reference sequence). CDR3 nucleotide sequence: TGTGCCAGTAGTCGGACCATGACAGGCGATAATTCACCCCTCCACTTT. Its translation: CASSRTMTGDNSPLHF.

This rearrangement joins TRBV6-5 to TRBJ2-3; no definite D call. V was pared by 8 bases and J by 6 bases, with 9 bases between. CDR1 and CDR2 from the germline V gene are MNHEY and SVGAGI. There are 11 residues in the CDR3. The CDR3 nucleotides are TGTGCCAGCCGCAACTACGATACGCAGTATTTT. This encodes CASRNYDTQYF.

This clone turned up a few times. V is TRBV12-5 and J is TRBJ2-5; 9 nucleotides match TRBD2. The ends lost 1 base at V and 2 bases at J; junction bases unmatched: 8. CDR3 size: 17 residues. The germline gives CDR1 LGHNT, CDR2 FRNRAP. The CDR3, as DNA: TGTGCTAGTGGTTTGGCGTTAAGCGGGGGGCTGCAAGAGACCCAGTACTTC. Residues: CASGLALSGGLQETQYF.

The genes are TRBV9 and TRBJ2-5; tentatively, D is TRBD2 (6 bases). Trimming took off 0 bases at V and 11 bases at J, with 20 bases between the two ends. This CDR3 is 15 amino acids long. Germline-derived CDR1 and CDR2 are SGDLS and YYNGEE. The CDR3 nucleotides read TGTGCCAGCAGCGTAGGAGGGGAACCCGGCCGGGAGCAGTACTTC. Its translation is CASSVGGEPGREQYF.

The rearrangement uses TRBV10-1 and TRBJ2-7; D not certain. The CDR3 spans 13 residues. The germline gives CDR1 WNHNN, CDR2 SYGVQD (reference sequence). Trimming took 3 bases from V and 2 from J, leaving 8 bases between them. Here the CDR3 reads CASSDDKPYEQYF. Written as DNA, the CDR3 is TGCGCCAGCAGTGATGACAAGCCCTACGAGCAGTACTTC.

This chain uses TRBV5-4 with TRBJ2-7; 7 nucleotides line up with TRBD1. Germline V gene data show CDR1 as SGHNT and CDR2 as YYREEE (reference sequence). With V trimmed by 4 bases and J by 5 bases, 9 bases remained unmatched. The CDR3 is 14 residues long. The CDR3 protein is CASSTRQGFNEQYF. Here the CDR3 DNA reads TGTGCCAGCAGCACAAGACAGGGATTCAACGAGCAGTACTTC.

The rearrangement joins TRBV28 to TRBJ2-5, with 7 nucleotides matching TRBD1. The ends lost 6 bases at V and 11 bases at J; junction bases unmatched: 12. The CDR3 runs 13 residues. Germline V gene sequence: CDR1 MDHEN, CDR2 SYDVKM. CDR3 loop: CASSLGTDLEQYF. The CDR3 coding sequence is TGTGCCAGCAGCCTAGGGACAGACCTGGAGCAGTACTTC.

V gene TRBV14 combines with J gene TRBJ1-1; maybe TRBD1 (5 bases). The CDR3 contains 14 residues. The ends were cut back, 0 bases at V and 4 bases at J, with 9 bases in the middle. The germline gives CDR1 SGHDN, CDR2 FVKESK. DNA for the CDR3: TGTGCCAGCAGCCAAGAGTTAGGGGCCACTGAAGCTTTCTTT. Its protein is CASSQELGATEAFF.

The rearrangement uses TRBV13 and TRBJ2-7; D might be TRBD1 (6 bases). V lost 3 bases and J lost 1, with 7 bases in between. The length of the CDR3 is 13 residues. The germline gives CDR1 PRHDT, CDR2 FYEKMQ (reference sequence). The CDR3 DNA is TGTGCCAGCAGCTTCGGACAGTCCTACGAGCAGTACTTC. Translation gives CASSFGQSYEQYF.

As regards this clone: At one end the junction does not follow the germline gene, possibly because of a read error. The chain recombines TRBV7-9 with TRBJ1-2; D possibly corresponds to TRBD1 (6 bases). The CDR3 is 15 residues long. Germline V lookup: CDR1 SEHNR, CDR2 FQNEAQ (reference sequence). The CDR3 loop is CSSSLALDRSNGYTF. The DNA for the CDR3 is TGTTCCAGCAGCTTAGCGCTCGACAGGTCTAACGGCTACACCTTC.

The chain combines TRBV11-2 with TRBJ2-5; 9 nucleotides match TRBD2. V trimming: 5 bases; J trimming: 7 bases; junction bases outside the gene matches: 14. The CDR3 loop spans 16 amino acids. Looked up from germline, CDR1 is SGHAT and CDR2 is FQNNGV. The chain's CDR3 is CASSRLRGGGAGTQYF. In nucleotides, the CDR3 is TGTGCCAGCAGCCGACTGCGGGGCGGGGGGGCCGGGACCCAGTACTTC. The variable domain in full, with the rest retrieved from reference TRBV11-2 and TRBJ2-5, is EAGVAQSPRYKIIEKRQSVAFWCNPISGHATLYWYQQILGQGPKLLIQFQNNGVVDDSQLPKDRFSAERLKGVDSTLKIQPAKLEDSAVYLCASSRLRGGGAGTQYFGPGTRLLVL.

V gene TRBV5-1 combines with J gene TRBJ1-2; D is possibly TRBD1 (5 bases). Germline CDR1 is SGHRS and CDR2 is YFSETQ. Between the trimmed V and J ends, which lost 7 bases and 3 bases, there was a span of 22 bases. The CDR3 runs to 16 residues. The CDR3 DNA reads TGCGCCAGCCTCCCATCGGCGGGAAGGGACGACTATGGCTACACCTTC. It codes for CASLPSAGRDDYGYTF.

This chain links TRBV11-2 with TRBJ1-5; no clear D. CDR3 size: 15 residues. V lost 5 bases and J 4 bases, leaving 15 bases between the germline ends. CDR1 and CDR2 (germline): SGHAT, FQNNGV. CDR3: CASSATHSPNQPQHF. CDR3 sequence (DNA): TGTGCCAGCAGCGCTACCCACTCACCAAATCAGCCCCAGCATTTT.

V is TRBV5-1 and J is TRBJ2-3; D not resolved. CDR1 is SGHRS, CDR2 YFSETQ, per germline. This CDR3 is built from 15 residues. V lost 0 bases to trimming and J lost 5 bases, with 13 bases between them. CDR3 region: CASSLGPAALDTQYF. The CDR3 coding sequence is TGCGCCAGCAGCTTGGGTCCGGCGGCCCTAGATACGCAGTATTTT.